Listed below are T cell receptor beta chains from one sample, sequenced in a study of cytomegalovirus exposure and HLA in healthy donors. Measured with immunoSEQ multiplex PCR; TCRdb has only the in-frame clones, and not every one. Altogether around 200,000 clones are present, roughly four fifths being singletons, with the ten largest covering under 2%. The sequenced sample consisted of PBMCs. The receptor source for this set is a man aged 25 to 40 in good health and CMV-seronegative. The CDR3 runs from the conserved cysteine through the conserved F or W. A D gene is named only where the DNA matches it firmly. Clone size is shown for a subset of rows, as once, few, many or a class of expanded clone.

clone_size d_call j_call v_call cdr3_aa cdr3_nt
. . TRBJ1-1 TRBV7-3 CASSDRYNTEAFF TGTGCCAGCAGCGACAGATATAACACTGAAGCTTTCTTT
few TRBD2 TRBJ2-1 TRBV7-9 CASSPRTSGRAAYNEQFF TGTGCCAGCAGCCCCCGGACTAGCGGGAGGGCCGCCTACAATGAGCAGTTCTTC
few TRBD2 TRBJ2-1 TRBV5-1 CASSLTGTSGNNEQFF TGCGCCAGCAGCTTGACTGGGACTAGCGGCAACAATGAGCAGTTCTTC
. TRBD2 TRBJ2-3 TRBV9 CASSSLAGDPATDTQYF TGTGCCAGCAGCTCCTTAGCGGGAGATCCCGCCACAGATACGCAGTATTTT
. . TRBJ2-1 TRBV19 CASRRSGGKVF TGTGCCAGTCGCCGGTCGGGGGGCAAAGTCTTC
once TRBD1 TRBJ1-2 TRBV19 CASSRTGNNYGYTF TGTGCCAGTAGTCGGACAGGCAATAACTATGGCTACACCTTC
. TRBD1 TRBJ1-5 TRBV27 CASNPGTGVRQPQHF TGTGCCAGCAACCCAGGGACAGGGGTTCGTCAGCCCCAGCATTTT
. . TRBJ1-1 TRBV19 CASSIGGINTEAFF TGTGCCAGTAGTATAGGAGGGATCAACACTGAAGCTTTCTTT
. . TRBJ1-1 TRBV1 CTRVGTEAFF TGCACCCGGGTGGGCACTGAAGCTTTCTTT
. TRBD1 TRBJ1-3 TRBV5-4 CASSFGTGGNTIYF TGTGCCAGCAGCTTTGGGACAGGGGGAAACACCATATATTTT
. . TRBJ1-4 TRBV30 CAWSVAGLNEKLFF TGTGCCTGGAGTGTGGCAGGGCTAAATGAAAAACTGTTTTTT
. . TRBJ2-4 TRBV6-1 CASSEPGTKNIQYF TGTGCCAGCAGTGAACCCGGGACCAAAAACATTCAGTACTTC
. TRBD2 TRBJ2-7 TRBV29-1 CSVEKREGPEQYF TGCAGCGTTGAAAAGCGGGAGGGCCCCGAGCAGTACTTC
few . TRBJ2-7 TRBV7-9 CASSLGRVIEQYF TGTGCCAGCAGCTTGGGCAGGGTCATCGAGCAGTACTTC
few TRBD1 TRBJ1-1 TRBV11-2 CASSSSPQGALNTEAFF TGTGCCAGCAGCTCATCCCCACAGGGGGCGTTGAACACTGAAGCTTTCTTT
. . TRBJ2-7 TRBV28 CASSFAWSSEPGIYEQYF TGTGCCAGCAGTTTTGCATGGAGTTCGGAGCCAGGGATATACGAGCAGTACTTC
. TRBD1 TRBJ2-1 TRBV7-9 CASTKAGTENEQFF TGTGCCAGCACCAAAGCAGGGACAGAAAATGAGCAGTTCTTC
. TRBD2 TRBJ2-5 TRBV11-1 CASSLFPSGSSVETQYF TGTGCCAGCAGCTTATTTCCTAGCGGGAGTTCGGTCGAGACCCAGTACTTC